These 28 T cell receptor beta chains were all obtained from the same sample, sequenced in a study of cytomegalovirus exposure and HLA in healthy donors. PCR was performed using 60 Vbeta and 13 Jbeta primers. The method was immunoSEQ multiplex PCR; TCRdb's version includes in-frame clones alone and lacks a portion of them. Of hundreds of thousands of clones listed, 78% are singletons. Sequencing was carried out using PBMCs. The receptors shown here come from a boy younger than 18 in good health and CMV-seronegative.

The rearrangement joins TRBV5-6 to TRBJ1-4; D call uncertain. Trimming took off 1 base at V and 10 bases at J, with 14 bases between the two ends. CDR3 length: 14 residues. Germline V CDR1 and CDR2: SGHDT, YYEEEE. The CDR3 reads CASSLYLATGKLFF. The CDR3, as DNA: TGTGCCAGCAGCTTGTACCTCGCCACGGGAAAACTGTTTTTT.

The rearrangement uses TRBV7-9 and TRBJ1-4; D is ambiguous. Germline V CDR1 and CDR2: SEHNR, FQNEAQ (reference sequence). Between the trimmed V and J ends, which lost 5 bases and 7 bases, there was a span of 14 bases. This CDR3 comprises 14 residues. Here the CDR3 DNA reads TGTGCCAGCAGCCCCGGCAGGTTGGGTGAAAAACTGTTTTTT. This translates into CASSPGRLGEKLFF.

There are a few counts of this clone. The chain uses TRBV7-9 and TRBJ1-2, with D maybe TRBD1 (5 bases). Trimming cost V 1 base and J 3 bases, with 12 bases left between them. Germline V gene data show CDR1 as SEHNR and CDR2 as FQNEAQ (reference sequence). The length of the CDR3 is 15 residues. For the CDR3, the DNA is TGTGCCAGCAGCTTAGGTCGAACAGGCCACTATGGCTACACCTTC. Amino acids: CASSLGRTGHYGYTF.

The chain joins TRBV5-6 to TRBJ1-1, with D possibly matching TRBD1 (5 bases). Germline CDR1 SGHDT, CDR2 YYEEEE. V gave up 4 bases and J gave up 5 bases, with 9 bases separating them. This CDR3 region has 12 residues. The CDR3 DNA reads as TGTGCCAGCAGCGGGGCCCCGACTGAAGCTTTCTTT. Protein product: CASSGAPTEAFF.

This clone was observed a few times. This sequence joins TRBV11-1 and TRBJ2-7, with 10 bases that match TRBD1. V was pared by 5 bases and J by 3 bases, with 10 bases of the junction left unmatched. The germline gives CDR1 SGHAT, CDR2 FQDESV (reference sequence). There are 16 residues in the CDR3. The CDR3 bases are TGTGCCAGCAGCGCCCATTTGACAGGGGGCGTCTACGAGCAGTACTTC. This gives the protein CASSAHLTGGVYEQYF.

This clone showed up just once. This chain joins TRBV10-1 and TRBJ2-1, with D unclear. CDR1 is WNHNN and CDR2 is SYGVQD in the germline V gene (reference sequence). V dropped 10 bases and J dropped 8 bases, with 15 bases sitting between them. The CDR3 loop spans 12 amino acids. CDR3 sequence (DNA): TGCGCCACCGGCGGTCCGCGGCATGAGCAGTTCTTC. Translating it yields CATGGPRHEQFF.

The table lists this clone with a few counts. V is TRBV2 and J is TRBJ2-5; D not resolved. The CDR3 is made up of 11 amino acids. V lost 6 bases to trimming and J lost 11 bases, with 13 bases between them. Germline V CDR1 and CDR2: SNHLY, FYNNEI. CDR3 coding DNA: TGTGCCAGCAGAGTTTATTCTGAGCAGTACTTC. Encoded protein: CASRVYSEQYF.

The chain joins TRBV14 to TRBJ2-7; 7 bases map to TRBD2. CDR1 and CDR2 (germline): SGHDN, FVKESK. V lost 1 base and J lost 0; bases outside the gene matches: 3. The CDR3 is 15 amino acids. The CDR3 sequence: CASSQVAGVSYEQYF. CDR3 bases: TGTGCCAGCAGCCAAGTGGCGGGAGTCTCCTACGAGCAGTACTTC.

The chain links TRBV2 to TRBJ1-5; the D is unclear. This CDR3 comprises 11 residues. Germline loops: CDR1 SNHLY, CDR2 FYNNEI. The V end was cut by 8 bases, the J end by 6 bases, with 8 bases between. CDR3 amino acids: CASGGSQPQHF. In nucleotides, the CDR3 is TGTGCCAGCGGAGGGAGTCAGCCCCAGCATTTT.

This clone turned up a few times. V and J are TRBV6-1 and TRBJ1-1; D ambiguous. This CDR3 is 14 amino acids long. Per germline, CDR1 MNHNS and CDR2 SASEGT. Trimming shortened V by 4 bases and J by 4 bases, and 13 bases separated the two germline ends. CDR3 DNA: TGTGCCAGCAGTGTTCAGAGGCGGAGCACTGAAGCTTTCTTT. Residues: CASSVQRRSTEAFF.

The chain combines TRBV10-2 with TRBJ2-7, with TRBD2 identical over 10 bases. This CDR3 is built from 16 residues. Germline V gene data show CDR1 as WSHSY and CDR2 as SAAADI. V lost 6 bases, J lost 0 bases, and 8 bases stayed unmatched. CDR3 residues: CASRRASGSPSYEQYF. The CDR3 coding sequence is TGCGCCAGCAGGCGCGCTAGCGGGAGCCCCTCCTACGAGCAGTACTTC.

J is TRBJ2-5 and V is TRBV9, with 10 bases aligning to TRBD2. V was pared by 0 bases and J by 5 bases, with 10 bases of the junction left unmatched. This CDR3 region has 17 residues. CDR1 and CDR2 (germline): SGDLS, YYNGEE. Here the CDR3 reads CASSVGRAGGPWETQYF. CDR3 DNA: TGTGCCAGCAGCGTAGGCCGAGCGGGGGGGCCCTGGGAGACCCAGTACTTC.

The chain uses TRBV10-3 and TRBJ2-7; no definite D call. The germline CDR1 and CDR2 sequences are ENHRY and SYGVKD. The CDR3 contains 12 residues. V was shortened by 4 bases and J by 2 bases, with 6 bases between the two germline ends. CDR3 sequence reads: CAISVAAYEQYF. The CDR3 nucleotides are TGTGCCATCAGTGTGGCGGCCTACGAGCAGTACTTC.

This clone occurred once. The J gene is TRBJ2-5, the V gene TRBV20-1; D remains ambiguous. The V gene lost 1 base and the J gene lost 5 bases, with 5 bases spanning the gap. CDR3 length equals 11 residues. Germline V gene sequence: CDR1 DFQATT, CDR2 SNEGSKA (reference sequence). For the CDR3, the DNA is TGCAGTGCTAGAGTGAGGGAGACCCAGTACTTC. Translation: CSARVRETQYF.

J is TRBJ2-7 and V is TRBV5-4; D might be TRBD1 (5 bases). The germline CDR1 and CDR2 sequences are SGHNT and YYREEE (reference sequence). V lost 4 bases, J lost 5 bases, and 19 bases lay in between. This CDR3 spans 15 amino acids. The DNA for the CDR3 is TGTGCCAGCAGCCCAGGGTACGCTTTGGGAAACGAGCAGTACTTC. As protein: CASSPGYALGNEQYF.

In DNA, the CDR3 is TGTGCCAGCAGCCCAACAGTGGCTCCTAACTATGGCTACACCTTC. It codes for CASSPTVAPNYGYTF. The rearrangement joins TRBV11-2 to TRBJ1-2; D unresolved. Trimming cost V 5 bases and J 0 bases, with 13 bases left between them. Germline CDR1 and CDR2: SGHAT and FQNNGV. The length of the CDR3 is 15 residues.

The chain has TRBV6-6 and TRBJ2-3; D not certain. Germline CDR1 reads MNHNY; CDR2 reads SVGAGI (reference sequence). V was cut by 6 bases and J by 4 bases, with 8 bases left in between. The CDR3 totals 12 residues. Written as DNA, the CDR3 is TGTGCCAGCAGCGACGCGGCAGATACGCAGTATTTT. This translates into CASSDAADTQYF.

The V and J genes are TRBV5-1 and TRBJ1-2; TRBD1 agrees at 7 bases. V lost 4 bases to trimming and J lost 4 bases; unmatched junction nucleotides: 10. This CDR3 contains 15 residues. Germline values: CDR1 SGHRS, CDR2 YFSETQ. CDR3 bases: TGCGCCAGCAGCGCTCTAGACAGGGCGGTCTATGGCTACACCTTC. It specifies CASSALDRAVYGYTF.

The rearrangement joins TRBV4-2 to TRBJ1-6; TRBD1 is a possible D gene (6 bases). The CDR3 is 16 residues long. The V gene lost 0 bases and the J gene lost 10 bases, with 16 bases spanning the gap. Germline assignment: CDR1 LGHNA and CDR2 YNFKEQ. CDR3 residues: CASSQEQGPRQSPLHF. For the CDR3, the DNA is TGTGCCAGCAGCCAAGAACAGGGCCCCCGGCAATCACCCCTCCACTTT.

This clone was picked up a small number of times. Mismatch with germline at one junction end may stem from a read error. DNA of the CDR3: TGTGCCAGTAGCGGGGGGGTGAACACCGGGGAGCTGTTTTTT. Protein: CASSGGVNTGELFF. The chain employs TRBV9 and TRBJ2-2; 11 nucleotides agree with TRBD2. This CDR3 contains 14 residues. CDR1 is SGDLS and CDR2 is YYNGEE in the germline V gene.

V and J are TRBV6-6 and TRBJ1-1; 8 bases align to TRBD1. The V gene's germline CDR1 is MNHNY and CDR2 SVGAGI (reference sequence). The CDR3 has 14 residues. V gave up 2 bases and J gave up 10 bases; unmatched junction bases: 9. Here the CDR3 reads CASSYKGTGRGAFF. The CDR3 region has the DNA TGTGCCAGCAGTTACAAGGGGACAGGCCGAGGAGCTTTCTTT.

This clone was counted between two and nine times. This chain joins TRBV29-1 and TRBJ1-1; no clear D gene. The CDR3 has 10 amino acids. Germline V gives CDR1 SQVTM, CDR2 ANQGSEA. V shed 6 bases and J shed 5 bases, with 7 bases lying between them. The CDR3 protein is CSVYETEAFF. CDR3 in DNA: TGCAGCGTCTACGAGACTGAAGCTTTCTTT.

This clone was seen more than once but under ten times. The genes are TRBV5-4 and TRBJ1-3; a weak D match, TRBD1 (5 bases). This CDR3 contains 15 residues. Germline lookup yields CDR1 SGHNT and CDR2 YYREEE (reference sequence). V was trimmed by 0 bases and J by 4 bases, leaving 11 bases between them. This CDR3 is CASSLGPGQGNTIYF. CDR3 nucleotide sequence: TGTGCCAGCAGCTTGGGGCCAGGGCAAGGAAACACCATATATTTT.

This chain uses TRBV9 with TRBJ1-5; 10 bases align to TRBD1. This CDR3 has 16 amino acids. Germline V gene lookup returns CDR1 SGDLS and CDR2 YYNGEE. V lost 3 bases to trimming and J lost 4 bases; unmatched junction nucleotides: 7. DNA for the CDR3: TGTGCCAGCAGCGCGACAGGGGGCAGTCGAAATCAGCCCCAGCATTTT. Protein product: CASSATGGSRNQPQHF.

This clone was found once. The CDR3 DNA reads TGCAGCGTCAATTGGGGAGAAGAGACCCAGTACTTC. It specifies CSVNWGEETQYF. The chain is built from TRBV29-1 and TRBJ2-5, with a tentative D call TRBD2 (5 bases). Germline lookup yields CDR1 SQVTM and CDR2 ANQGSEA. The CDR3 is 12 amino acids. Trimming took off 6 bases at V and 3 bases at J, with 11 bases between the two ends.

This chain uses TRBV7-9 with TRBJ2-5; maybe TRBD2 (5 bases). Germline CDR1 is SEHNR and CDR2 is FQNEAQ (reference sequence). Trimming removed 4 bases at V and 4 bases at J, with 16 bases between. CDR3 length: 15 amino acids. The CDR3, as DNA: TGTGCCAGCAGCTGGCATCTGGCGGGTGGAGAGACCCAGTACTTC. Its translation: CASSWHLAGGETQYF.

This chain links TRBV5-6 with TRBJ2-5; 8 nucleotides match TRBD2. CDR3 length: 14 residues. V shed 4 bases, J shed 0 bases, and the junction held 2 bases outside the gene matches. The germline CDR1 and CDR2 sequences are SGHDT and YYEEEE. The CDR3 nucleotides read TGTGCCAGCAGCCGCGGGGGGAACCAAGAGACCCAGTACTTC. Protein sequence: CASSRGGNQETQYF.

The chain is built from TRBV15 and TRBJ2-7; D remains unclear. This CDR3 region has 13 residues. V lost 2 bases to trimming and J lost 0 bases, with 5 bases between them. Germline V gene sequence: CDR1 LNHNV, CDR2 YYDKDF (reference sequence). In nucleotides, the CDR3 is TGTGCCACCAGCAGACCATCCTCCTACGAGCAGTACTTC. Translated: CATSRPSSYEQYF.